In this sample, the clone carrying this T cell receptor (beta chain) turned up a few times. The CDR3 covers 14 residues. Germline loops: CDR1 KGHDR, CDR2 SFDVKD. V was clipped by 5 bases and J by 0 bases, with 9 bases between them. The sample comes from a study of T cells in Graves' hyperthyroidism and ophthalmopathy. From RNA transcripts, TCR beta CDR3 regions were amplified. HTBI primers were used for first-round RT-PCR of the TCR CDR3. TCRdb used MiXCR to reprocess the multiplex PCR reads, holding one entry per CDR3 protein. The sample lists hundreds of thousands of distinct CDR3 sequences, 13% to 15% occurring once.

J is TRBJ2-5 and V is TRBV24-1; D is perhaps TRBD1 (5 bases). What was sequenced was blood. The sequence was obtained from a woman aged 45-59 years with Graves' ophthalmopathy. The CDR3 DNA follows: TGTGCCACCAGTGCTAGGACACACCAAGAGACCCAGTACTTC. Its translation is CATSARTHQETQYF.